This T cell receptor beta chain derives from a study of blood T cell repertoires in COVID-19. The wider study: From the United States, Italy and Spain came samples of acute and convalescent COVID-19. PBMCs, B-cell-depleted T cells, or T cells provided the cDNA or gDNA that made up the material.

The J segment lost 0 bases and the V segment lost 5 bases, leaving 7 bases of the junction unmatched. CDR3 length equals 15 residues. Germline V CDR1 and CDR2: MNHEY, SVGAGI. Libraries were prepared by immunoSEQ multiplex PCR; TCRdb keeps only in-frame clonotypes and omits some of them. The data show 45,000 or so clones, 88% seen once. This TCR was recovered from a human donor in a cohort sampled during active COVID-19. The rearrangement links TRBV6-5 to TRBJ2-7; 7 bases map to TRBD1. What was sequenced was peripheral blood. The CDR3 protein is CASSKTGDSSYEQYF. The CDR3 bases are TGTGCCAGCAGTAAAACAGGGGACAGCTCCTACGAGCAGTACTTC.